The rows below give T cell receptor beta chains drawn from one sample of a study of CD4+ T cells in melanoma. Sequencing was performed with immunoSEQ multiplex PCR; in TCRdb, only in-frame clones are kept and a portion is missing. Counted here are about 140,000 clones, roughly 91% occurring once; the ten biggest clones make up less than 2%. The receptors were sampled from a human donor with melanoma. CDR3s include the opening cysteine and the closing phenylalanine or tryptophan. The D gene is left open where the match is weak. Only part of the rows carry a size: once, few, many, or a class if the clone is expanded.

clone_size: .; d_call: .; v_call: TRBV19; j_call: TRBJ1-2; cdr3_nt: TGTGCCAGTAGTTTGTCGTCCCGGGGGCGCGACTATGGCTACACCTTC; cdr3_aa: CASSLSSRGRDYGYTF
clone_size: .; d_call: .; v_call: TRBV27; j_call: TRBJ1-2; cdr3_nt: TGTGCCAGCAGTCCGTACGGACTGATGGGAGGCTACACCTTC; cdr3_aa: CASSPYGLMGGYTF
clone_size: .; d_call: .; v_call: TRBV6-5; j_call: TRBJ1-6; cdr3_nt: TGTGCCAGCAGCCAAGGCCCCTATAATTCACCCCTCCACTTT; cdr3_aa: CASSQGPYNSPLHF
clone_size: .; d_call: TRBD1; v_call: TRBV20-1; j_call: TRBJ1-2; cdr3_nt: TGCAGTGCTGCCGGACAGGGCGGCTACACCTTC; cdr3_aa: CSAAGQGGYTF
clone_size: .; d_call: .; v_call: TRBV5-1; j_call: TRBJ2-2; cdr3_nt: TGCGCCAGCAGCACCCGGGGGAGACGAAACACCGGGGAGCTGTTTTTT; cdr3_aa: CASSTRGRRNTGELFF
clone_size: .; d_call: TRBD1; v_call: TRBV2; j_call: TRBJ2-7; cdr3_nt: TGTGCCAGCAGCGGACAGGGCTACGAGCAGTACTTC; cdr3_aa: CASSGQGYEQYF
clone_size: .; d_call: .; v_call: TRBV7-9; j_call: TRBJ2-7; cdr3_nt: TGTGCCAGCAGCTTGGGCTGGGGGACCCGGACCTACGAGCAGTACTTC; cdr3_aa: CASSLGWGTRTYEQYF
clone_size: .; d_call: .; v_call: TRBV29-1; j_call: TRBJ2-3; cdr3_nt: TGCAGCGTTGTCAGGGGCACAGATACGCAGTATTTT; cdr3_aa: CSVVRGTDTQYF
clone_size: .; d_call: .; v_call: TRBV18; j_call: TRBJ2-1; cdr3_nt: TGTGCCAGCTCTCCCTCACGGGGCTACAATGAGCAGTTCTTC; cdr3_aa: CASSPSRGYNEQFF
clone_size: .; d_call: .; v_call: TRBV18; j_call: TRBJ2-7; cdr3_nt: TGTGCCAGCTCACCAGGGACGACCACAGGCGAGCAGTACTTC; cdr3_aa: CASSPGTTTGEQYF
clone_size: few; d_call: .; v_call: TRBV6-5; j_call: TRBJ2-3; cdr3_nt: TGTGCCAGCAGTAGGGGAGATTTCCCCACAGATACGCAGTATTTT; cdr3_aa: CASSRGDFPTDTQYF
clone_size: .; d_call: .; v_call: TRBV6-1; j_call: TRBJ1-5; cdr3_nt: TGTGCCAGCAGTAAATCGGGGTTGGGACAGCCCCAGCATTTT; cdr3_aa: CASSKSGLGQPQHF
clone_size: .; d_call: .; v_call: TRBV11-2; j_call: TRBJ1-1; cdr3_nt: TGTGCCAGCAGCCGGGGACGGCCGGAAGCTTTCTTT; cdr3_aa: CASSRGRPEAFF
clone_size: .; d_call: TRBD2; v_call: TRBV5-1; j_call: TRBJ2-4; cdr3_nt: TGCGCCAGCAGCTTGGATATAGCGGGGGGGGGAGACATTCAGTACTTC; cdr3_aa: CASSLDIAGGGDIQYF
clone_size: .; d_call: TRBD2; v_call: TRBV9; j_call: TRBJ2-1; cdr3_nt: TGTGCCAGCAGCGTAGGATGGACTAGTAACTCCTACAATGAGCAGTTCTTC; cdr3_aa: CASSVGWTSNSYNEQFF
clone_size: .; d_call: .; v_call: TRBV6-5; j_call: TRBJ1-6; cdr3_nt: TGTGCCAGCAGGGGTGGCTCGGGACTTAATTCACCCCTCCACTTT; cdr3_aa: CASRGGSGLNSPLHF
clone_size: .; d_call: .; v_call: TRBV7-2; j_call: TRBJ2-5; cdr3_nt: TGTGCCAGCAGCTTAGAGATACAAGAGACCCAGTACTTC; cdr3_aa: CASSLEIQETQYF
clone_size: .; d_call: .; v_call: TRBV5-1; j_call: TRBJ2-6; cdr3_nt: TGCGCCAGCAGCTATACAGGGTCTGGGGCCAACGTCCTGACTTTC; cdr3_aa: CASSYTGSGANVLTF
clone_size: .; d_call: .; v_call: TRBV6-5; j_call: TRBJ1-1; cdr3_nt: TGTGCCAGCAGTGGGGGCCGGAGGGAAGCTTTCTTT; cdr3_aa: CASSGGRREAFF
clone_size: .; d_call: TRBD1; v_call: TRBV18; j_call: TRBJ2-3; cdr3_nt: TGTGCCAGCTCTTATGGACAGGGAGGCACAGATACGCAGTATTTT; cdr3_aa: CASSYGQGGTDTQYF
clone_size: .; d_call: TRBD1; v_call: TRBV5-1; j_call: TRBJ2-5; cdr3_nt: TGCGCCAGCAGCTTGGAGGGACAGAATGAAGAGACCCAGTACTTC; cdr3_aa: CASSLEGQNEETQYF
clone_size: .; d_call: .; v_call: TRBV2; j_call: TRBJ1-2; cdr3_nt: TGTGCCAGCAGTGAAACAGTAAGAGGAAGTACGGATGGCTACACCTTC; cdr3_aa: CASSETVRGSTDGYTF
clone_size: .; d_call: TRBD1; v_call: TRBV5-8; j_call: TRBJ1-5; cdr3_nt: TGTGCCAGCAGGGGACAGGGGCGGGAGCCCCAGCATTTT; cdr3_aa: CASRGQGREPQHF
clone_size: .; d_call: .; v_call: TRBV5-6; j_call: TRBJ1-2; cdr3_nt: TGTGCCAGCAGCCGTCGGACTTCTAACTATGGCTACACCTTC; cdr3_aa: CASSRRTSNYGYTF
clone_size: .; d_call: TRBD2; v_call: TRBV7-2; j_call: TRBJ2-3; cdr3_nt: TGTGCCAGCAGCTTATTGGGGACTAGCGGGGGCGTAGATACGCAGTATTTT; cdr3_aa: CASSLLGTSGGVDTQYF
clone_size: .; d_call: .; v_call: TRBV18; j_call: TRBJ1-4; cdr3_nt: TGTGCCAGCTCACCAGGGGAGGATGAAAAACTGTTTTTT; cdr3_aa: CASSPGEDEKLFF
clone_size: .; d_call: .; v_call: TRBV5-6; j_call: TRBJ2-5; cdr3_nt: TGTGCCAGCAGCTTGAGAGCAAACCCCCCCGGAGGGACCCAGTACTTC; cdr3_aa: CASSLRANPPGGTQYF
clone_size: .; d_call: TRBD2; v_call: TRBV27; j_call: TRBJ2-7; cdr3_nt: TGTGCCAGCGTGGGGGGGGGTGAGCAGTACTTC; cdr3_aa: CASVGGGEQYF
clone_size: .; d_call: TRBD1; v_call: TRBV7-3; j_call: TRBJ2-2; cdr3_nt: TGTGCCAGCAGCTTAAATCCCGGACAGGGGTTCGGGGAGCTGTTTTTT; cdr3_aa: CASSLNPGQGFGELFF
clone_size: .; d_call: TRBD1; v_call: TRBV9; j_call: TRBJ2-3; cdr3_nt: TGTGCCAGCAGCGTCCGACAGGGGGCTTCGAGCACAGATACGCAGTATTTT; cdr3_aa: CASSVRQGASSTDTQYF
clone_size: .; d_call: .; v_call: TRBV5-8; j_call: TRBJ1-5; cdr3_nt: TGTGCCAGCAGACGCGGGACATTAGGTGGTGGCAATCAGCCCCAGCATTTT; cdr3_aa: CASRRGTLGGGNQPQHF
clone_size: .; d_call: .; v_call: TRBV5-4; j_call: TRBJ1-4; cdr3_nt: TGTGCCAGCAGCTCGAGGGGTACTGAAAAACTGTTTTTT; cdr3_aa: CASSSRGTEKLFF
clone_size: .; d_call: TRBD2; v_call: TRBV6-5; j_call: TRBJ2-1; cdr3_nt: TGTGCCAGCAGTTCTCTGGGGGGGACCCCTCGGAATGAGCAGTTCTTC; cdr3_aa: CASSSLGGTPRNEQFF
clone_size: .; d_call: .; v_call: TRBV30; j_call: TRBJ1-1; cdr3_nt: TGTGCCTGGAGTGATAACGGGAACACTGAAGCTTTCTTT; cdr3_aa: CAWSDNGNTEAFF
clone_size: .; d_call: .; v_call: TRBV4-1; j_call: TRBJ2-2; cdr3_nt: TGCGCCAGCAGCCCGGGACTCTACAACACCGGGGAGCTGTTTTTT; cdr3_aa: CASSPGLYNTGELFF
clone_size: .; d_call: .; v_call: TRBV7-2; j_call: TRBJ1-5; cdr3_nt: TGTGCCAGCAGCTTAGATGTCAGCAATCAGCCCCAGCATTTT; cdr3_aa: CASSLDVSNQPQHF
clone_size: .; d_call: TRBD1; v_call: TRBV18; j_call: TRBJ1-2; cdr3_nt: TGTGCCAGCTCACCTGGGACAGGGGGCCTCGATGGCTACACCTTC; cdr3_aa: CASSPGTGGLDGYTF
clone_size: .; d_call: .; v_call: TRBV6-1; j_call: TRBJ1-2; cdr3_nt: TGTGCCAGCAGTGAAGCCACCTTTAACCATGGCTACACCTTC; cdr3_aa: CASSEATFNHGYTF
clone_size: .; d_call: .; v_call: TRBV11-1; j_call: TRBJ1-2; cdr3_nt: TGTGCCAGCAGCAGGGGACCTGGGGAAGGCTACACCTTC; cdr3_aa: CASSRGPGEGYTF
clone_size: .; d_call: .; v_call: TRBV18; j_call: TRBJ1-3; cdr3_nt: TGTGCCAGCTCACCGACAGGCTCGGAGCCTGGAAACACCATATATTTT; cdr3_aa: CASSPTGSEPGNTIYF
clone_size: .; d_call: TRBD1; v_call: TRBV4-1; j_call: TRBJ1-2; cdr3_nt: TGCGCCAGCAGCCAAGATTTCCTCTCCGCGACAGGGCCCGGCTACACCTTC; cdr3_aa: CASSQDFLSATGPGYTF
clone_size: .; d_call: TRBD2; v_call: TRBV14; j_call: TRBJ2-1; cdr3_nt: TGTGCCAGCAGCCGAGGAGGGGCTCGGGGGGGTGAGCAGTTCTTC; cdr3_aa: CASSRGGARGGEQFF
clone_size: .; d_call: TRBD2; v_call: TRBV4-2; j_call: TRBJ2-5; cdr3_nt: TGTGCCAGCAGCCAAGCCGGGGGGGGTGGCGAGAAGACCCAGTACTTC; cdr3_aa: CASSQAGGGGEKTQYF
clone_size: .; d_call: .; v_call: TRBV5-1; j_call: TRBJ2-3; cdr3_nt: TGCGCCAGCAGTGGCAGCGACAGGGATACGCAGTATTTT; cdr3_aa: CASSGSDRDTQYF
clone_size: .; d_call: .; v_call: TRBV6-5; j_call: TRBJ2-5; cdr3_nt: TGTGCCAGCAGTTACTCGGGGGGGGCCCCCGAGACCCAGTACTTC; cdr3_aa: CASSYSGGAPETQYF
clone_size: .; d_call: .; v_call: TRBV9; j_call: TRBJ2-5; cdr3_nt: TGTGCCAGCAGCGTTACGCCTGCAACCCCAGAGACCCAGTACTTC; cdr3_aa: CASSVTPATPETQYF
clone_size: .; d_call: .; v_call: TRBV5-1; j_call: TRBJ2-3; cdr3_nt: TGCGCCAGCAGCTTGGACCGACAGGCTAGCACAGATACGCAGTATTTT; cdr3_aa: CASSLDRQASTDTQYF
clone_size: .; d_call: .; v_call: TRBV30; j_call: TRBJ2-1; cdr3_nt: TGTGCCTGGAGTGTTCTGGCAGGGGCCAATGAGCAGTTCTTC; cdr3_aa: CAWSVLAGANEQFF
clone_size: .; d_call: .; v_call: TRBV5-1; j_call: TRBJ2-7; cdr3_nt: TGCGCCAGCAGCTTGGGGGGTAACGTGAACTACGAGCAGTACTTC; cdr3_aa: CASSLGGNVNYEQYF
clone_size: .; d_call: TRBD2; v_call: TRBV5-1; j_call: TRBJ2-1; cdr3_nt: TGCGCCAGCAGCTTGGACATCTCGAGGGGAGCGGGGGGGCCTTCTGCCCAGAATGAGCAGTTCTTC; cdr3_aa: CASSLDISRGAGGPSAQNEQFF
clone_size: .; d_call: .; v_call: TRBV7-2; j_call: TRBJ1-2; cdr3_nt: TGTGCCAGCAGCTTAGGGCCAGGAAAATATGGCTACACCTTC; cdr3_aa: CASSLGPGKYGYTF
clone_size: .; d_call: TRBD2; v_call: TRBV30; j_call: TRBJ2-1; cdr3_nt: TGTGCCTGGAGTGTCGCGGGGGGCTATGAGCAGTTCTTC; cdr3_aa: CAWSVAGGYEQFF
clone_size: .; d_call: .; v_call: TRBV2; j_call: TRBJ1-4; cdr3_nt: TGTGCCAGCAGTGATACAGGGAATGAAAAACTGTTTTTT; cdr3_aa: CASSDTGNEKLFF
clone_size: once; d_call: .; v_call: TRBV4-1; j_call: TRBJ2-5; cdr3_nt: TGCGCCAGCAGCCAGACTAGGGGCTGGACCCAGTACTTC; cdr3_aa: CASSQTRGWTQYF
clone_size: .; d_call: .; v_call: TRBV5-6; j_call: TRBJ2-1; cdr3_nt: TGTGCCAGCAGCCAGACTTTTGCGCTGGGGAACAATGAGCAGTTCTTC; cdr3_aa: CASSQTFALGNNEQFF
clone_size: .; d_call: TRBD2; v_call: TRBV2; j_call: TRBJ2-7; cdr3_nt: TGTGCCAGCAGTGAGGGACTAGGGCGTGGGCAGTACTTC; cdr3_aa: CASSEGLGRGQYF
clone_size: once; d_call: .; v_call: TRBV10-2; j_call: TRBJ2-1; cdr3_nt: TGCGCCAGCAGTGAGTCATCGGGGGTCTGGAACAATGAGCAGTTCTTC; cdr3_aa: CASSESSGVWNNEQFF
clone_size: .; d_call: .; v_call: TRBV5-6; j_call: TRBJ1-1; cdr3_nt: TGTGCCAGCAGCCCCGTTGTGTCCGGGGATTGCTTCTTT; cdr3_aa: CASSPVVSGDCFF
clone_size: .; d_call: .; v_call: TRBV30; j_call: TRBJ1-6; cdr3_nt: TGTGCCTGGGCGTTACAGAACCCTTATAATTCACCCCTCCACTTT; cdr3_aa: CAWALQNPYNSPLHF